Below are 9 T cell receptor beta chains sequenced from a single sample in a study of blood T cell repertoires in COVID-19. TCRdb's table, derived via immunoSEQ multiplex PCR, lists solely in-frame clones and lacks some. The sample includes over 250,000 clones, about nine tenths seen only once; the top ten take roughly 2.3%. Sequenced material: peripheral blood. The source is a man aged 50 to 60 with acute or convalescent COVID-19.

The CDR3 nucleotides are TGTGCCAGTCCTGAGAGCCAGCGGGGAGGGGGGGGTACCCAAGAGACCCAGTACTTC. Its protein is CASPESQRGGGGTQETQYF. The chain joins TRBV7-2 to TRBJ2-5; tentatively, D is TRBD2 (7 bases). The V and J ends lost 9 bases and 1 base respectively, with 30 bases between them. Germline V CDR1 and CDR2: SGHTA, FQGNSA. This CDR3 spans 19 amino acids. Based on the CDR3 plus reference TRBV7-2 and TRBJ2-5, the full variable domain is GAGVSQSPSNKVTEKGKDVELRCDPISGHTALYWYRQSLGQGLEFLIYFQGNSAPDKSGLPSDRFSAERTGGSVSTLTIQRTQQEDSAVYLCASPESQRGGGGTQETQYFGPGTRLLVL.

This clone was recorded a few times. A read error may be the cause here, since a much bigger clone is one base away. The chain combines TRBV7-8 with TRBJ2-7; 8 nucleotides match TRBD1. Germline V lookup: CDR1 SGHVS, CDR2 FQNEAQ. CDR3 length equals 12 residues. With 5 bases clipped from V and 5 bases from J, the junction kept 2 bases outside the gene matches. CDR3 amino acids: CASSPGQDEQYF. CDR3 nucleotides: TGTGCCAGCAGCCCGGGACAGGACGAGCAGTACTTC.

V gene TRBV4-1 combines with J gene TRBJ1-3; D is undetermined. The length of the CDR3 is 14 residues. Per germline, CDR1 MGHRA and CDR2 YSYEKL. Trimming left V 6 bases short and J 0 bases short, with 9 bases between. The CDR3 DNA follows: TGCGCCAGCAGTTTGTTGTACTCTGGAAACACCATATATTTT. Translated, it gives CASSLLYSGNTIYF.

The chain carries TRBV11-1 and TRBJ1-1, with D perhaps TRBD1 (5 bases). V was clipped by 0 bases and J by 0 bases, with 8 bases between them. The germline V gene encodes CDR1 SGHAT and CDR2 FQDESV (reference sequence). The CDR3 runs to 15 residues. Here the CDR3 DNA reads TGTGCCAGCAGCTTAGCAGGGGTCATGAACACTGAAGCTTTCTTT. The encoded protein is CASSLAGVMNTEAFF.

The chain uses TRBV3-1 (or the pseudogene TRBV3-2) and TRBJ1-1; 7 bases line up with TRBD1. Germline CDR1 reads LGHDT; CDR2 reads YNNKEL (reference sequence). The CDR3 has 11 residues. With 3 bases clipped from V and 11 bases from J, the junction kept 3 bases outside the gene matches. The CDR3 protein is CASSQTGSAFF. CDR3 in DNA: TGTGCCAGCAGCCAGACAGGGTCTGCTTTCTTT.

The CDR3 coding sequence is TGTGCCAGCAGTCCAAAAATCTCCTACGAGCAGTACTTC. Translation: CASSPKISYEQYF. The chain links TRBV6-6 to TRBJ2-7; D is ambiguous. Germline V gene sequence: CDR1 MNHNY, CDR2 SVGAGI (reference sequence). V dropped 5 bases and J dropped 0 bases, with 8 bases sitting between them. The CDR3 is made up of 13 amino acids.

The chain links TRBV4-1 to TRBJ1-2; TRBD1 matches at 7 bases. V lost 4 bases and J lost 2; bases outside the gene matches: 4. CDR1 and CDR2 from the germline V gene are MGHRA and YSYEKL. The CDR3 length is 14 residues. In DNA, the CDR3 is TGCGCCAGCAGCCCGGGACAGCAGAACTATGGCTACACCTTC. This codes for CASSPGQQNYGYTF.

This chain joins TRBV18 and TRBJ1-2; D ambiguous. Germline loops: CDR1 KGHSH, CDR2 LQKENI. With 3 bases removed from V and 8 bases from J, the gap between germline ends came to 16 bases. This CDR3 is 14 amino acids long. The CDR3 coding sequence is TGTGCCAGCTCACCCGCCAAACATTCGGGGGGCTACACCTTC. This translates into CASSPAKHSGGYTF.

About this clone: Other DNA sequences in this sample translate to the same CDR3. The chain uses TRBV18 and TRBJ2-5; the D gene is possibly TRBD1 (5 bases). Trimming cost V 6 bases and J 3 bases, with 5 bases left between them. The germline V gene has CDR1 KGHSH and CDR2 LQKENI. This CDR3 region has 11 residues. The DNA for the CDR3 is TGTGCCAGCTCGACAGAAGAGACCCAGTACTTC. It encodes CASSTEETQYF.